The 7 T cell receptor beta chains below were found in one sample sequenced in a study of human T cells and chemical hapten exposure. TCRdb called the RACE reads again in MiXCR, with one record for every CDR3 protein. The sample comprises about 350,000 distinct CDR3 sequences, about 5% of which are singletons, and about 8.2% rests with the top ten. Described time point: pre-sensitization, week 0. Treatment meaning: therapeutic diphenylcyclopropenone sensitization with weekly scalp DPC. The source material was whole blood, sampled in connection with sensitization to the hapten diphenylcyclopropenone (DPC). The receptors come from a woman younger than 35 with alopecia areata. Some clones in this sample may be carry-over from other donors' samples.

V is TRBV28 and J is TRBJ1-5, with D unclear. The V gene lost 3 bases and the J gene lost 7 bases, with 13 bases spanning the gap. The CDR3 has 14 residues. In germline, CDR1 is MDHEN, CDR2 SYDVKM. In nucleotides, the CDR3 is TGTGCCAGCAGTTTGGGAGGGATCGAGCAGCCCCAGCATTTT. The encoded protein is CASSLGGIEQPQHF.

This clonotype was detected many times. J is TRBJ2-7 and V is TRBV6-5, with D possibly matching TRBD2 (7 bases). The CDR3 sequence is 13 residues long. V was cut by 5 bases and J by 6 bases, with 14 bases left in between. Germline V gene lookup returns CDR1 MNHEY and CDR2 SVGAGI. CDR3 sequence: CASSRGGEFEQYF. The CDR3 DNA follows: TGTGCCAGCAGTAGAGGGGGGGAGTTCGAGCAGTACTTC.

The chain joins TRBV18 to TRBJ2-3; 7 nucleotides match TRBD1. Germline trimming cut 6 bases from V and 4 bases from J; bases unmatched to any gene: 10. CDR1 KGHSH and CDR2 LQKENI come from the germline V gene. This CDR3 contains 15 residues. The CDR3 coding sequence is TGTGCCAGCTCTCCCGGACAGGATCGTCCAGATACGCAGTATTTT. Amino acids: CASSPGQDRPDTQYF.

At least ten counts were recorded for this clonotype. The V gene is TRBV2, the J gene TRBJ1-5; D unclear. Germline V gene sequence: CDR1 SNHLY, CDR2 FYNNEI. The CDR3 spans 14 residues. Trimming took 8 bases from V and 0 from J, leaving 11 bases between them. The CDR3 loop reads CASLETHSNQPQHF. CDR3 sequence (DNA): TGTGCCAGCCTAGAGACGCATAGCAATCAGCCCCAGCATTTT.

The sample holds many counts of this clonotype. This chain uses TRBV5-1 with TRBJ2-1, with TRBD2 matching 14 bases. The CDR3 runs to 14 residues. Germline assignment: CDR1 SGHRS and CDR2 YFSETQ. V dropped 4 bases and J dropped 12; count of bases not matched to a gene: 6. CDR3 in DNA: TGCGCCAGCAGCCCCGGGACTAGCGGGGGTCGGCAGTTCTTC. Encoded protein: CASSPGTSGGRQFF.

This clonotype was seen a few times. The CDR3 coding sequence is TGCGCCAGCAGCTACCTTCAGGGGGGTGGTACTGAAGCTTTCTTT. It yields the protein CASSYLQGGGTEAFF. The V call is TRBV5-1, the J call TRBJ1-1, with 7 bases identical to TRBD1. Germline-derived CDR1 and CDR2 are SGHRS and YFSETQ. This CDR3 contains 15 residues. With 3 bases clipped from V and 5 bases from J, the junction kept 10 bases outside the gene matches.

This clonotype was detected a few times. This rearrangement joins TRBV7-6 to TRBJ1-2; 8 bases map to TRBD1. The germline gives CDR1 SGHVS, CDR2 FNYEAQ. J gave up 8 bases and V 5 bases, and 7 bases lay outside the gene matches. The length of the CDR3 is 13 residues. The CDR3 DNA sequence: TGTGCCAGCAGCCAGGGACAGGTCTACGGCTACACCTTC. This gives the protein CASSQGQVYGYTF.